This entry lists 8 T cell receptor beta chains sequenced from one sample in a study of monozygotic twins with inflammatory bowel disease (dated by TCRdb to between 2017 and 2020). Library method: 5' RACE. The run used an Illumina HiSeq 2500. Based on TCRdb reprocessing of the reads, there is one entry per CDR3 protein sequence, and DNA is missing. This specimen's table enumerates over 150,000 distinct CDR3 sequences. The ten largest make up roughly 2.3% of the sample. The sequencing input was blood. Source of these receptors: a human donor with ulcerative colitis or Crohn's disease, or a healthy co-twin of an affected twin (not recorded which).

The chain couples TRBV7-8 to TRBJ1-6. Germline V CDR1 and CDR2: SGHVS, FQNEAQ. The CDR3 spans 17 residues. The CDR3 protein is CASSLGRTSSYNSPLHF.

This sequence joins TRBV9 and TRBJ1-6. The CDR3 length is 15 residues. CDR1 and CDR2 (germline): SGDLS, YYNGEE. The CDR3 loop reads CASSGPRDTGRSLHF.

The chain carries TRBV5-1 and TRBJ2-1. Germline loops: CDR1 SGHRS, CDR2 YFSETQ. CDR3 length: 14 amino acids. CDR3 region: CASSFGIAYNEQFF.

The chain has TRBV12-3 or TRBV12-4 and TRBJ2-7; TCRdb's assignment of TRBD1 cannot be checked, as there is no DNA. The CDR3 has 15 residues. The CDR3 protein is CASSTRGESLYEQYF.

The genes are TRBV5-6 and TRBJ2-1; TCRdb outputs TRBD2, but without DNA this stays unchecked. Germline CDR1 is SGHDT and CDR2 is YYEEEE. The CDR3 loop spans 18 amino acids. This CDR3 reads CASSPRTSGWSSYNEQFF.

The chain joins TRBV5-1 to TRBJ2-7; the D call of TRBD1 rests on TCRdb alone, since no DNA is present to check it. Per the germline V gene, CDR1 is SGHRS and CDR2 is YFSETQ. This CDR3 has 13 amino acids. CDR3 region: CASQGDGEYEQYF. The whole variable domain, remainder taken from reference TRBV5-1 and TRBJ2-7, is KAGVTQTPRYLIKTRGQQVTLSCSPISGHRSVSWYQQTPGQGLQFLFEYFSETQRNKGNFPGRFSGRQFSNSRSEMNVSTLELGDSALYLCASQGDGEYEQYFGPGTRLTVT.

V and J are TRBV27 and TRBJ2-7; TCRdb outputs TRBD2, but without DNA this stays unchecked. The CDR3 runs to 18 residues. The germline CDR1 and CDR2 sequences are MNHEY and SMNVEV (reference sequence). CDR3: CASSLSPGTSGSRYEQYF.

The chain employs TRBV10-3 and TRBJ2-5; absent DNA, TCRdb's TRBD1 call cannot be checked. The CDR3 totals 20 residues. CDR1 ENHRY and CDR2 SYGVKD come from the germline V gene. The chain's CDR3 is CAVRGFGAGPIPEVQETQYF.